This T cell receptor beta chain was identified during a study of control samples from healthy donors and cancer patients. Repertoires were generated with immunoSEQ multiplex PCR, while TCRdb's copy carries only in-frame clones and drops some. Of tens of thousands of clones detected, roughly 85% appear once; the ten largest clones hold 3% to 5%. The clonotype comes from a female donor with melanoma. Sequencing was done on a sample of formalin-fixed, paraffin-embedded tissue.

The CDR3 here is CASSHGTGSYEQYF. The CDR3, as DNA: TGTGCCAGCAGCCACGGGACGGGGTCCTACGAGCAGTACTTC. The chain joins TRBV3-1 (or the pseudogene TRBV3-2) to TRBJ2-7, with D tentatively TRBD1 or TRBD2 (5 bases each). There are 14 residues in the CDR3. V lost 3 bases, J lost 1 base, and 10 bases lay in between. Germline lookup yields CDR1 LGHDT and CDR2 YNNKEL (reference sequence).